A single sample gave rise to the 18 T cell receptor beta chains below, sequenced in a study of blood T cell repertoires in COVID-19. TCRdb's copy holds only in-frame clones and misses some; the assay was immunoSEQ multiplex PCR. The sample consists of 180,000 or so clones, around 80% of them appearing once. Sequenced input: peripheral blood. Receptors were obtained from an elderly woman with active or convalescent COVID-19.

This clone was found a few times. V gene TRBV9 combines with J gene TRBJ2-7; TRBD1 matches at 9 bases. Germline V gene lookup returns CDR1 SGDLS and CDR2 YYNGEE. The V segment lost 3 bases and the J segment 2 bases; nucleotides outside the gene matches: 9. The CDR3 length is 16 residues. In nucleotides, the CDR3 is TGTGCCAGCAGCGCGGGGGGACAGGGCGCGACCTACGAGCAGTACTTC. It specifies CASSAGGQGATYEQYF.

The J gene is TRBJ1-1, the V gene TRBV9; the D gene is possibly TRBD1 (5 bases). The germline V gene encodes CDR1 SGDLS and CDR2 YYNGEE. V was cut by 6 bases and J by 3 bases, with 18 bases left in between. The CDR3 consists of 15 residues. CDR3 nucleotide sequence: TGTGCCAGCACCGAGGGAGGGGTTTTTGACACTGAAGCTTTCTTT. Translating it yields CASTEGGVFDTEAFF.

CDR3 coding DNA: TGTGCCAGCAGCGTAGCAGCCCTAGTAGCAGATACGCAGTATTTT. This sequence encodes CASSVAALVADTQYF. This chain uses TRBV9 with TRBJ2-3; D gene unclear. The CDR3 runs 15 residues. The V gene's germline CDR1 is SGDLS and CDR2 YYNGEE. V lost 0 bases and J 4 bases, leaving 12 bases between the germline ends.

V gene TRBV2 combines with J gene TRBJ1-2, with 9 nucleotides matching TRBD1. Germline-derived CDR1 and CDR2 are SNHLY and FYNNEI. V was pared by 11 bases and J by 4 bases, with 20 bases of the junction left unmatched. CDR3 length: 17 residues. The CDR3 DNA sequence: TGTGCCGGAGCCCAACTGATACCGGGACAGGGATCCTATGGCTACACCTTC. Its translation: CAGAQLIPGQGSYGYTF.

The gene calls are TRBV5-1 and TRBJ2-7; a possible D gene is TRBD2 (5 bases). Deletions cut 4 bases from V and 2 bases from J, with 13 bases between. Germline V gene data show CDR1 as SGHRS and CDR2 as YFSETQ. CDR3 length: 14 residues. The CDR3 spells CASSPTPGAYEQYF. The CDR3 region has the DNA TGCGCCAGCAGCCCAACCCCCGGGGCCTACGAGCAGTACTTC.

The rearrangement joins TRBV5-6 to TRBJ1-1; no clear D. The CDR3 runs to 11 residues. Trimming stripped 2 bases from V and 8 bases from J, with 7 bases between. Germline CDR1 SGHDT, CDR2 YYEEEE. CDR3 in amino acids: CASSLALEAFF. Here the CDR3 DNA reads TGTGCCAGCAGCTTAGCCCTGGAAGCTTTCTTT.

The V and J genes are TRBV7-9 and TRBJ2-2; 8 nucleotides line up with TRBD1. CDR1 and CDR2 (germline): SEHNR, FQNEAQ (reference sequence). The CDR3 is made up of 16 amino acids. Trimming took 5 bases from V and 0 from J; bases not matched to a gene: 5. The CDR3 coding sequence is TGTGCCAGCAGCGGCCCGACAGGGGCGAACACCGGGGAGCTGTTTTTT. Translating it yields CASSGPTGANTGELFF.

As for this clone: The sample carries other DNA sequences with the same CDR3. J is TRBJ1-5 and V is TRBV10-3; 8 bases match TRBD1. This CDR3 spans 16 amino acids. Germline CDR1 ENHRY, CDR2 SYGVKD. V dropped 0 bases and J dropped 0; count of bases not matched to a gene: 1. The CDR3, as DNA: TGTGCCATCAGTGAGTCCGGACAGGGTAGCAATCAGCCCCAGCATTTT. Its protein product is CAISESGQGSNQPQHF.

This chain uses TRBV6-4 with TRBJ1-1; weak D call: TRBD1 (5 bases). Deletions cut 6 bases from V and 6 bases from J, with 14 bases between. Per germline, CDR1 MRHNA and CDR2 SNTAGT. This CDR3 contains 13 residues. The CDR3 DNA reads as TGTGCCAGCAGCAATTATCAGGGATCTGAAGCTTTCTTT. Amino acid sequence: CASSNYQGSEAFF.

This clone came up a few times. The chain recombines TRBV29-1 with TRBJ1-3, with 10 positions matching TRBD1. Germline V CDR1 and CDR2: SQVTM, ANQGSEA. The CDR3 totals 15 residues. V shed 6 bases, J shed 2 bases, and the junction held 7 bases outside the gene matches. CDR3 in DNA: TGCAGCGTGCAAAGGGGGACAGGGGCTGGAAACACCATATATTTT. Translation: CSVQRGTGAGNTIYF.

This clone was detected only once. This chain joins TRBV6-5 and TRBJ1-6, with a weak D call TRBD1 (6 bases). With 7 bases removed from V and 17 bases from J, the gap between germline ends came to 15 bases. This CDR3 has 11 amino acids. CDR1 is MNHEY and CDR2 is SVGAGI in the germline V gene. CDR3 region: CASTKQGFFHF. In DNA form, the CDR3 reads TGTGCCAGCACCAAACAGGGATTCTTCCACTTT.

The chain couples TRBV9 to TRBJ1-4; 7 positions agree with TRBD1. The CDR3 has 17 amino acids. CDR1 is SGDLS and CDR2 is YYNGEE in the germline V gene. V shed 4 bases, J shed 7 bases, and the junction held 16 bases outside the gene matches. CDR3 loop: CASSSSPPGGGTEKLFF. Here the CDR3 DNA reads TGTGCCAGCAGCTCTTCCCCGCCAGGGGGAGGAACTGAAAAACTGTTTTTT.

The chain combines TRBV27 with TRBJ2-1; 7 nucleotides line up with TRBD2. With 3 bases clipped from V and 7 bases from J, the junction kept 15 bases outside the gene matches. This CDR3 has 17 amino acids. In germline, CDR1 is MNHEY, CDR2 SMNVEV (reference sequence). CDR3 loop: CASSFGSVGGGRNEQFF. In DNA, the CDR3 is TGTGCCAGCAGTTTCGGTTCGGTTGGCGGGGGACGGAATGAGCAGTTCTTC.

The rearrangement joins TRBV6-5 to TRBJ2-2, with 9 bases fitting TRBD1. This CDR3 comprises 15 residues. V shed 6 bases, J shed 5 bases, and the junction held 7 bases outside the gene matches. CDR1 MNHEY and CDR2 SVGAGI come from the germline V gene. The CDR3 loop reads CASRVGTGRTGELFF. DNA of the CDR3: TGTGCCAGCAGAGTCGGGACAGGGCGGACCGGGGAGCTGTTTTTT.

The CDR3 sequence is CASSQGWGWGTEAFF. The CDR3 DNA sequence: TGTGCCAGCAGCCAGGGATGGGGCTGGGGCACTGAAGCTTTCTTT. The chain joins TRBV7-2 to TRBJ1-1; possibly TRBD1 for D (5 bases). Trimming cost V 5 bases and J 4 bases, with 17 bases left between them. Germline V gene sequence: CDR1 SGHTA, CDR2 FQGNSA. CDR3 size: 15 residues.

V is TRBV27 and J is TRBJ1-2; D is perhaps TRBD1 (5 bases). The CDR3 has 12 amino acids. Trimming cost V 5 bases and J 4 bases, with 8 bases left between them. CDR1 and CDR2 from the germline V gene are MNHEY and SMNVEV (reference sequence). The CDR3 DNA is TGTGCCAGCAGTCAGGGTCCCTATGGCTACACCTTC. As protein: CASSQGPYGYTF.

V gene TRBV2 combines with J gene TRBJ2-3, with a weak D call TRBD2 (6 bases). Looked up from germline, CDR1 is SNHLY and CDR2 is FYNNEI. The V end was cut by 6 bases, the J end by 0 bases, with 22 bases between. The CDR3 is 18 amino acids. The DNA of the CDR3 is TGTGCCAGCAGACCCGTCGGGGGTGGCGGCCTAAGCACAGATACGCAGTATTTT. Translating it yields CASRPVGGGGLSTDTQYF.

This chain links TRBV10-2 with TRBJ2-7, with 9 nucleotides matching TRBD1. The CDR3 contains 15 residues. V shed 4 bases, J shed 2 bases, and the junction held 6 bases outside the gene matches. Germline assignment: CDR1 WSHSY and CDR2 SAAADI. The CDR3 loop reads CASSGGQGDTYEQYF. CDR3 in DNA: TGCGCCAGCAGTGGGGGACAGGGAGACACCTACGAGCAGTACTTC.